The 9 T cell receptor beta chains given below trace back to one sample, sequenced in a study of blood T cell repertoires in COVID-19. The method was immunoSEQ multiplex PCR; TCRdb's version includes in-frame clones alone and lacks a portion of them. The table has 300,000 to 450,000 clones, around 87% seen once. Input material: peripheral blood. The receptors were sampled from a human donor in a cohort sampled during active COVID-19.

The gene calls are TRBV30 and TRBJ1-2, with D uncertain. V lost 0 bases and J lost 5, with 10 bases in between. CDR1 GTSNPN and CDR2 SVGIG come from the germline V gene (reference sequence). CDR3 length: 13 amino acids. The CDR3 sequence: CAWSVGLGYGYTF. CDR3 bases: TGTGCCTGGAGTGTCGGACTGGGATATGGCTACACCTTC.

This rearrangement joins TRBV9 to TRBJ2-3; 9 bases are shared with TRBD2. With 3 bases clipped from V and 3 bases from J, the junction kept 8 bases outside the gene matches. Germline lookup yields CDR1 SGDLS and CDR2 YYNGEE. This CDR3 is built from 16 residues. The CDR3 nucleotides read TGTGCCAGCAGCGAGGGCGGGAGGGCCCGAACAGATACGCAGTATTTT. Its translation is CASSEGGRARTDTQYF.

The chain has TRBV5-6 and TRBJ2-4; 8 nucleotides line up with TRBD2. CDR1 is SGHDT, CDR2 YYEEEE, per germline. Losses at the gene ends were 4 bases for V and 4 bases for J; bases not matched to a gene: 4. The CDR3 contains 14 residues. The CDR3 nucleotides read TGTGCCAGCAGCCAGGGACTAGTGAAAAACATTCAGTACTTC. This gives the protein CASSQGLVKNIQYF.

The CDR3 sequence: CASSFLGAGTDTQYF. The CDR3 bases are TGTGCCAGCAGCTTCTTGGGGGCCGGCACAGATACGCAGTATTTT. The chain carries TRBV7-3 and TRBJ2-3; weak D call: TRBD1 (6 bases). V was shortened by 3 bases and J by 1 base, with 11 bases between the two germline ends. Per the germline V gene, CDR1 is SGHTA and CDR2 is FQGTGA. The CDR3 has 15 residues.

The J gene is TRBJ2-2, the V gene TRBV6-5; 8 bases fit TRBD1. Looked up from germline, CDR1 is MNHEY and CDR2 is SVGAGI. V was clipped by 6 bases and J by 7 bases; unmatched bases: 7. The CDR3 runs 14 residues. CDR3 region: CASRLRGLVGELFF. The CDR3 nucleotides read TGTGCCAGCAGACTCAGGGGGCTCGTCGGGGAGCTGTTTTTT.

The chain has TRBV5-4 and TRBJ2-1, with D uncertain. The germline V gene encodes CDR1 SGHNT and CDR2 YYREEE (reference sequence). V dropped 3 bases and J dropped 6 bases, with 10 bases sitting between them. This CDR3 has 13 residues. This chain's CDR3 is CASSSFVSNEQFF. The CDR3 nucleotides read TGTGCCAGCAGCTCCTTTGTATCCAATGAGCAGTTCTTC. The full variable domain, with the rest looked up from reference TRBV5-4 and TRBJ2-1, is ETGVTQSPTHLIKTRGQQVTLRCSSQSGHNTVSWYQQALGQGPQFIFQYYREEENGRGNFPPRFSGLQFPNYSSELNVNALELDDSALYLCASSSFVSNEQFFGPGTRLTVL.

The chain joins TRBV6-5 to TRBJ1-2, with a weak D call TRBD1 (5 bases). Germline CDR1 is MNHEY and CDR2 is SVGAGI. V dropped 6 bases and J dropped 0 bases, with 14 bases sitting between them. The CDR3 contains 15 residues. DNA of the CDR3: TGTGCCAGCAGCAGAGCTGACAGAACTAACTATGGCTACACCTTC. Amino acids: CASSRADRTNYGYTF.

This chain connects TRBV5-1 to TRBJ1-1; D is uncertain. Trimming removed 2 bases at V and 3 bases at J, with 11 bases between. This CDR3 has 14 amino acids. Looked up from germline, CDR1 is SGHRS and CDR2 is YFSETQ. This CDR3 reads CASSFSQVDTEAFF. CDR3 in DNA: TGCGCCAGCAGCTTTAGTCAGGTAGACACTGAAGCTTTCTTT.

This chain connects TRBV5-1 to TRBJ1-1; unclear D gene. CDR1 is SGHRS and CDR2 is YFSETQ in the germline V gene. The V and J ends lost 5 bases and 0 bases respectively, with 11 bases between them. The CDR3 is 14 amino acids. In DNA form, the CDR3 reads TGCGCCAGCAGACAGAACTTCATGAACACTGAAGCTTTCTTT. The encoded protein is CASRQNFMNTEAFF.